A selection of T cell receptor beta chains follows, all from one sample in a study of T cells in narcolepsy. TCRdb's table, derived via immunoSEQ multiplex PCR, lists solely in-frame clones and lacks some. The top ten hold roughly 0.68% of the sample, which has around 18,000 clones, just over 85% seen once. Sequences were obtained from memory (CD45RA-) CD4+ T cells from blood. These receptors were obtained from a human donor in good health. CDR3s include the opening cysteine and the closing phenylalanine or tryptophan. Fields, in order: D gene, clone size, V gene, J gene, CDR3 DNA, CDR3 protein. The D gene is left open where the match is weak. Only part of the rows carry a size: once, few, many, or a class if the clone is expanded.

>TRBD1|NA|TRBV5-4|TRBJ2-7
TGTGCCAGCAGCAAGACAGGGGTGGGCTACGAGCAGTACTTC
CASSKTGVGYEQYF
>NA|once|TRBV7-2|TRBJ1-2
TGTGCCAGCAGCTTTTTAGACTATGGCTACACCTTC
CASSFLDYGYTF
>TRBD1|once|TRBV6-1|TRBJ1-2
TGTGCCAGCAGACCTTCTAGACAGGGACTCTACACCTTC
CASRPSRQGLYTF
>TRBD1|NA|TRBV7-2|TRBJ1-2
TGTGCCAGCGGCACAGGGGGCGCGGATGGCTACACCTTC
CASGTGGADGYTF
>NA|NA|TRBV11-3|TRBJ2-5
TGTGCCAGCAGCTTTGGGGGCGGGCGGGAGACCCAGTACTTC
CASSFGGGRETQYF
>NA|NA|TRBV4-1|TRBJ2-7
TGCGCCAGCAGCCAAGGTTCAATGGGGCGGTACGAGCAGTACTTC
CASSQGSMGRYEQYF
>NA|NA|TRBV7-2|TRBJ1-5
TGTGCCAGCAGCTTCCACGGGAGGTTGCAGCCCCAGCATTTT
CASSFHGRLQPQHF
>NA|NA|TRBV20-1|TRBJ2-1
TGCAGTGCTTCGCGCTCCTACGAGGAGTTCTTC
CSASRSYEEFF
>NA|NA|TRBV30|TRBJ2-7
TGTGCCTGGATACCTCGGGAAAGTGGCGCGCAGTACTTC
CAWIPRESGAQYF
>NA|NA|TRBV28|TRBJ1-6
TGTGCCAGCAAAAATTCTCAGAGGGATTCACCCCTCCACTTT
CASKNSQRDSPLHF